A selection of T cell receptor beta chains follows, all from one sample in a study of blood T cell repertoires in COVID-19. TCRdb's table, derived via immunoSEQ multiplex PCR, lists solely in-frame clones and lacks some. Seen here are around 78,000 clones, around 86% observed once, and the top ten hold 25% to 35%. Sequencing was performed on peripheral blood. The receptor source for this set is a man aged 45-65 years with active or convalescent COVID-19. Each CDR3 is given with its conserved first and last residue.

cdr3_aa j_call v_call
CASSIGAGIHNEQFF TRBJ2-1 TRBV19
CASSADRGANYGYTF TRBJ1-2 TRBV2
CASSVASGSLSNEQFF TRBJ2-1 TRBV9
CASSEASGRTDTQYF TRBJ2-3 TRBV10-1
CSVYRDKEETQYF TRBJ2-5 TRBV29-1
CASSLEVAGEVNEQFF TRBJ2-1 TRBV5-1
CAISEPGDGGSQETQYF TRBJ2-5 TRBV10-3
CSAMTGINYGYTF TRBJ1-2 TRBV29-1
CASSYSRGGSYEQYF TRBJ2-7 TRBV6-5
CASSEPRLAGGEYEQYF TRBJ2-7 TRBV6-1
CASSQGGKTRSYNEQFF TRBJ2-1 TRBV11-3
CASTGGPYEQYF TRBJ2-7 TRBV28
CASSAAWPASGNTIYF TRBJ1-3 TRBV7-6
CASSPSSAGHNEQFF TRBJ2-1 TRBV18
CSVSSGLREKLFF TRBJ1-4 TRBV29-1
CASSLRQGDYGYTF TRBJ1-2 TRBV5-4
CASTMDRYEQYF TRBJ2-7 TRBV2
CASSLDRAPDTQYF TRBJ2-3 TRBV27
CASSTRNGLAGNQYEQYF TRBJ2-7 TRBV21-1
CSVGQGTGDAFF TRBJ1-1 TRBV29-1
CASSQVLAGLQFF TRBJ2-1 TRBV3-1/TRBV3-2
CASSPQGPIGYTF TRBJ1-2 TRBV18
CASSYTQGPYEQYF TRBJ2-7 TRBV6-5
CAWRRRTGAMSGNTIYF TRBJ1-3 TRBV30
CASNLGGRGTEAFF TRBJ1-1 TRBV27
CASSQARETQYF TRBJ2-5 TRBV3-1/TRBV3-2
CASSGGLAGDSYEQYF TRBJ2-7 TRBV10-1
CASSPQDSGNTIYF TRBJ1-3 TRBV5-1
CSVEEAYGYTF TRBJ1-2 TRBV29-1
CASIKGSNQPQHF TRBJ1-5 TRBV12-3/TRBV12-4
CASSFFYTDTQYF TRBJ2-3 TRBV27
CASSVGDIGGLVSNTEAFF TRBJ1-1 TRBV9
CSASPNTPGQNTEAFF TRBJ1-1 TRBV20-1
CASSQRHGDTEAFF TRBJ1-1 TRBV14
CASSFDRGVEKLFF TRBJ1-4 TRBV28
CASSQALVGISGANVLTF TRBJ2-6 TRBV4-1
CASSLSGFGSPLHF TRBJ1-6 TRBV7-2
CATSTGRGWTGELFF TRBJ2-2 TRBV24-1
CSVGVAGVYEQYF TRBJ2-7 TRBV29-1
CASSTTGGRTEAFF TRBJ1-1 TRBV27
CASSQGRGGGNTIYF TRBJ1-3 TRBV4-2
CASSTLNEQFF TRBJ2-1 TRBV19
CASSPRTSGSEQYF TRBJ2-7 TRBV7-2
CASSRDSYSYEQYF TRBJ2-7 TRBV6-5
CASSEGQIQETQYF TRBJ2-5 TRBV10-1
CASSEGQLSTDTQYF TRBJ2-3 TRBV6-1
CASSVRGTEAFF TRBJ1-1 TRBV5-1
CASSISLVTDTQYF TRBJ2-3 TRBV19
CASSPGQGRYTEAFF TRBJ1-1 TRBV6-5
CASSEVRDKEETQYF TRBJ2-5 TRBV6-1
CASSTLSSYNSPLHF TRBJ1-6 TRBV6-6
CASSLDQGAYTGELFF TRBJ2-2 TRBV11-2